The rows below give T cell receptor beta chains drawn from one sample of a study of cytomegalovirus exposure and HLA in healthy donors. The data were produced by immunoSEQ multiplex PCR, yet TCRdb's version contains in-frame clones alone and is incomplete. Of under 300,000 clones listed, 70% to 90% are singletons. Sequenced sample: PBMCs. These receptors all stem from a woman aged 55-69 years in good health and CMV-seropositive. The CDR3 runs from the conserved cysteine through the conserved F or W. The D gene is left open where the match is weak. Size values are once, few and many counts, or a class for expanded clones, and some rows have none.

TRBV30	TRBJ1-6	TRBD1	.	CAWNRGNSPLHF	TGTGCCTGGAACAGGGGTAATTCACCCCTCCACTTT
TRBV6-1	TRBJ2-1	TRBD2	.	CASSETRTSYANEQFF	TGTGCCAGCAGTGAAACACGGACTAGTTATGCCAATGAGCAGTTCTTC
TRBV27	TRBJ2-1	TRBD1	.	CASSLYQGALYNEQFF	TGTGCCAGCAGTTTATACCAGGGGGCGCTTTATAATGAGCAGTTCTTC
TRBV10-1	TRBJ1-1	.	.	CASRPSTVQNTEAFF	TGCGCCAGCAGACCCTCGACAGTTCAGAACACTGAAGCTTTCTTT
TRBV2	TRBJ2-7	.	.	CASNYFYEQYF	TGTGCCAGCAACTATTTTTACGAGCAGTACTTC
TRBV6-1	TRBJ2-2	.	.	CASSEREAGELFF	TGTGCCAGCAGTGAACGAGAGGCCGGGGAGCTGTTTTTT
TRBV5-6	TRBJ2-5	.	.	CASSSPSEFWKTQYF	TGTGCCAGCAGCTCACCTTCGGAGTTTTGGAAGACCCAGTACTTC
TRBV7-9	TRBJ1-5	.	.	CSSSSAKGAINQPQHF	TGTTCCAGCAGCTCCGCGAAGGGAGCAATCAATCAGCCCCAGCATTTT
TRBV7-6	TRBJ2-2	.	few	CASSLAGAGELFF	TGTGCCAGCAGCTTAGCCGGGGCCGGGGAGCTGTTTTTT
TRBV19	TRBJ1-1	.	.	CASSIGQAVLTEAFF	TGTGCCAGTAGTATAGGACAGGCCGTATTAACTGAAGCTTTCTTT
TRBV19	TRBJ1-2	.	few	CASSVGSIYGYTF	TGTGCCAGTAGTGTAGGGAGCATCTATGGCTACACCTTC
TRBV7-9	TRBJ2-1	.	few	CASVRGPRIDEQFF	TGTGCCAGCGTCAGGGGCCCCCGTATTGATGAGCAGTTCTTC
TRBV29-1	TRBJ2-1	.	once	CSVHHTARDNEQFF	TGCAGCGTTCACCATACCGCGAGGGACAATGAGCAGTTCTTC
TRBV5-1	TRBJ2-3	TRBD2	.	CASSWTSGSRDTQYF	TGCGCCAGCAGCTGGACTAGCGGGAGTCGAGATACGCAGTATTTT
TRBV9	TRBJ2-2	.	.	CASSVAGSPTGELFF	TGTGCCAGCAGCGTAGCCGGGTCCCCCACCGGGGAGCTGTTTTTT
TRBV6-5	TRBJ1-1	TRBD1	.	CASSPRTGNTEAFF	TGTGCCAGCAGCCCTCGGACAGGGAACACTGAAGCTTTCTTT
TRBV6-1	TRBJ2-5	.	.	CAARAQYF	TGTGCCGCCCGGGCCCAGTACTTC
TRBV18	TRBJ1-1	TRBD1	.	CASSPGQGRGTEAFF	TGTGCCAGCTCACCGGGACAGGGGAGAGGGACTGAAGCTTTCTTT
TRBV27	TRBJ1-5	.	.	CASRETGTFDQPQHF	TGTGCCAGCAGGGAAACAGGGACCTTCGATCAGCCCCAGCATTTT
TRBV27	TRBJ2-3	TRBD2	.	CASSASGGATDTQYF	TGTGCCAGCAGTGCTAGCGGGGGGGCCACAGATACGCAGTATTTT
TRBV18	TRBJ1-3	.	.	CASSPGQTSSGNTIYF	TGTGCCAGCTCACCGGGACAAACTAGCTCTGGAAACACCATATATTTT
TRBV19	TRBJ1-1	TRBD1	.	CASSIIAGGLRTEAFF	TGTGCCAGTAGTATTATTGCAGGGGGCCTTAGGACTGAAGCTTTCTTT
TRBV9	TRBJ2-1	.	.	CASNTLEGEQFF	TGTGCCAGCAACACGCTAGAGGGTGAGCAGTTCTTC